The 20 T cell receptor beta chains below all came from one sample that was sequenced in a study of breast tumors, draining lymph nodes, adjacent tissues. Breast cancer patients provided tissue from their axillary draining lymph nodes. TCRdb reprocessed the multiplex PCR reads with MiXCR, giving one entry per CDR3 protein. The sample includes around 150,000 distinct CDR3 sequences, around 22% of them seen just once. Material for sequencing was axillary lymph node tissue. Receptors originate from a female donor with breast cancer. Some clones in this sample may be carry-over from other donors' samples.

The rearrangement uses TRBV28 and TRBJ2-2; 7 positions agree with TRBD2. This CDR3 region has 15 residues. Looked up from germline, CDR1 is MDHEN and CDR2 is SYDVKM. The junction had 2 bases not matched to a gene; V was cut back by 4 bases and J by 0 bases. This CDR3 is CASSSGGANTGELFF. The DNA for the CDR3 is TGTGCCAGCAGTTCGGGAGGAGCGAACACCGGGGAGCTGTTTTTT. Full variable domain (missing parts from reference TRBV28 and TRBJ2-2): DVKVTQSSRYLVKRTGEKVFLECVQDMDHENMFWYRQDPGLGLRLIYFSYDVKMKEKGDIPEGYSVSREKKERFSLILESASTNQTSMYLCASSSGGANTGELFFGEGSRLTVL.

This clonotype was seen many times. CDR3 loop: CASSESGGVYNEQFF. CDR3 nucleotides: TGTGCCAGCAGCGAAAGCGGGGGGGTCTACAATGAGCAGTTCTTC. The chain recombines TRBV9 with TRBJ2-1; 10 bases are shared with TRBD2. The CDR3 sequence is 15 residues long. V lost 3 bases, J lost 3 bases, and 3 bases stayed unmatched. From germline, CDR1 is SGDLS and CDR2 YYNGEE.

Many counts were recorded for this clonotype. J is TRBJ1-3 and V is TRBV29-1, with D possibly matching TRBD1 (6 bases). Trimming left V 6 bases short and J 2 bases short, with 8 bases between. The V gene's germline CDR1 is SQVTM and CDR2 ANQGSEA. The CDR3 totals 12 residues. The CDR3 DNA reads as TGCAGCGTGCGGGACACTGGAAACACCATATATTTT. This encodes CSVRDTGNTIYF.

This clonotype was seen repeatedly, ten times or more. The chain recombines TRBV10-3 with TRBJ2-3; 9 bases fit TRBD2. Per germline, CDR1 ENHRY and CDR2 SYGVKD. The CDR3 consists of 16 residues. The V segment lost 3 bases and the J segment 4 bases; nucleotides outside the gene matches: 8. CDR3 nucleotide sequence: TGTGCCATCAGTGACCCCCGTAGCGGGAGTGCAGATACGCAGTATTTT. Amino acid sequence: CAISDPRSGSADTQYF.

This clonotype was detected ten times or more. The V and J genes are TRBV6-1 and TRBJ2-3, with D unclear. V was trimmed by 7 bases and J by 0 bases, leaving 17 bases between them. This CDR3 has 16 residues. Germline values: CDR1 MNHNS, CDR2 SASEGT. In nucleotides, the CDR3 is TGTGCCAGCACCCTAAGAGGCAGTACTAGCACAGATACGCAGTATTTT. Encoded protein: CASTLRGSTSTDTQYF.

This clonotype was seen repeatedly, ten times or more. A much larger clone lies a single base off, so this may be a read error. The chain has TRBV14 and TRBJ2-7; D remains ambiguous. In germline, CDR1 is SGHDN, CDR2 FVKESK. Trimming left V 7 bases short and J 4 bases short, with 14 bases between. The CDR3 contains 13 residues. The CDR3 coding sequence is TGTGCCAGCAACCCAAGCCCCAGATACGAGCAGTACTTC. This gives the protein CASNPSPRYEQYF.

This clonotype was seen only a few times. The chain combines TRBV30 with TRBJ2-5; a weak D match, TRBD2 (6 bases). Trimming shortened V by 2 bases and J by 4 bases, and 8 bases separated the two germline ends. The CDR3 runs to 12 residues. The germline V gene has CDR1 GTSNPN and CDR2 SVGIG (reference sequence). The CDR3 sequence is CAWSPTRETQYF. CDR3 nucleotides: TGTGCCTGGAGTCCGACTAGAGAGACCCAGTACTTC.

Worth noting for this clonotype: One base away lies a much larger clone, so this may be a sequencing read error. J is TRBJ2-1 and V is TRBV6-1, with 7 bases fitting TRBD1. The ends lost 6 bases at V and 5 bases at J; junction bases unmatched: 7. In germline, CDR1 is MNHNS, CDR2 SASEGT. The length of the CDR3 is 14 residues. The CDR3 reads CASSGSTGDNEQFF. CDR3 bases: TGTGCCAGCAGCGGTTCAACAGGGGACAATGAGCAGTTCTTC.

Comment on this clonotype: A much larger clone sits a single nucleotide away, making a read error possible. This chain uses TRBV19 with TRBJ2-3; 8 bases are a match to TRBD1. CDR1 LNHDA and CDR2 SQIVND come from the germline V gene (reference sequence). The CDR3 sequence is 13 residues long. Trimming cost V 10 bases and J 2 bases; bases outside gene matches: 5. The CDR3 DNA is TGTGCCATCAGGGGGCGGGACACAGATACGCAGTATTTT. Translating it yields CAIRGRDTDTQYF.

In this sample, this clonotype turned up many times. The chain couples TRBV30 to TRBJ1-2; TRBD1 aligns across 9 bases. V lost 3 bases to trimming and J lost 8 bases; unmatched junction nucleotides: 7. The CDR3 runs 13 residues. Germline values: CDR1 GTSNPN, CDR2 SVGIG (reference sequence). CDR3 DNA sequence: TGTGCCTGGAGCCGGGACAGGGCCATGGGCTACACCTTC. It is translated as CAWSRDRAMGYTF. Complete variable domain (other parts from reference TRBV30 and TRBJ1-2): SQTIHQWPATLVQPVGSPLSLECTVEGTSNPNLYWYRQAAGRGLQLLFYSVGIGQISSEVPQNLSASRPQDRQFILSSKKLLLSDSGFYLCAWSRDRAMGYTFGSGTRLTVV.

This clonotype was seen ten or more times. This chain uses TRBV4-1 with TRBJ1-5; the match to TRBD1 covers 8 bases. Germline CDR1 MGHRA, CDR2 YSYEKL. CDR3 length: 16 residues. After removal of 4 bases from V and 2 bases from J, the junction contained 7 bases not matched to a gene. The CDR3 reads CASSLTTGAGNQPQHF. The CDR3 region has the DNA TGCGCCAGCAGCCTAACGACAGGGGCGGGCAATCAGCCCCAGCATTTT.

As for this clonotype: A clone one base away is much larger, so this may be a read error. This rearrangement joins TRBV20-1 to TRBJ2-7; 9 positions match TRBD1. Germline values: CDR1 DFQATT, CDR2 SNEGSKA (reference sequence). There are 16 residues in the CDR3. The CDR3 DNA sequence: TGCAGTGCTAAAAGGGGGACAGGGCAAATCTCCTACAAGCAGTACTTC. Amino acid sequence: CSAKRGTGQISYKQYF.

V is TRBV19 and J is TRBJ1-1, with D perhaps matching TRBD1 (5 bases). Germline CDR1 reads LNHDA; CDR2 reads SQIVND (reference sequence). This CDR3 region has 13 residues. Trimming pared 6 bases from V and 0 bases from J, leaving 8 bases between. CDR3 nucleotides: TGTGCCAGTAGAAGACAGCTGAACACTGAAGCTTTCTTT. Translated, it gives CASRRQLNTEAFF. Supplemented by reference TRBV19 and TRBJ1-1, the full variable domain reads DGGITQSPKYLFRKEGQNVTLSCEQNLNHDAMYWYRQDPGQGLRLIYYSQIVNDFQKGDIAEGYSVSREKKESFPLTVTSAQKNPTAFYLCASRRQLNTEAFFGQGTRLTVV.

In its sample, this clonotype was seen many times. The chain links TRBV20-1 to TRBJ2-1; 13 bases are a match to TRBD2. Trimming removed 4 bases from V and 9 bases from J; junction bases left unmatched: 9. Germline CDR1 is DFQATT and CDR2 is SNEGSKA (reference sequence). CDR3 length: 15 amino acids. The CDR3 sequence: CSANSRGTSGIEQFF. DNA of the CDR3: TGCAGTGCTAACTCGAGGGGGACTAGCGGGATTGAGCAGTTCTTC.

This clonotype was detected many times. V is TRBV7-2 and J is TRBJ1-2; D gene unclear. The CDR3 is 15 amino acids. V was shortened by 1 base and J by 0 bases, with 9 bases between the two germline ends. Germline CDR1 SGHTA, CDR2 FQGNSA. The CDR3 nucleotides read TGTGCCAGCAGCTTAGTTGGCGGTGCTAACTATGGCTACACCTTC. This encodes CASSLVGGANYGYTF.

This clonotype was counted ten times or more. The V gene is TRBV13, the J gene TRBJ2-1; TRBD2 might be the D (6 bases). Germline CDR1 is PRHDT and CDR2 is FYEKMQ (reference sequence). The V and J ends lost 5 bases and 4 bases respectively, with 9 bases between them. The CDR3 is made up of 13 amino acids. CDR3 nucleotide sequence: TGTGCCAGCAGCCGAGCGGGTTACAATGAGCAGTTCTTC. Its translation is CASSRAGYNEQFF. The whole variable domain, filled in from reference TRBV13 and TRBJ2-1, reads AAGVIQSPRHLIKEKRETATLKCYPIPRHDTVYWYQQGPGQDPQFLISFYEKMQSDKGSIPDRFSAQQFSDYHSELNMSSLELGDSALYFCASSRAGYNEQFFGPGTRLTVL.

The chain combines TRBV19 with TRBJ2-1; 13 bases are shared with TRBD2. Germline V gene data show CDR1 as LNHDA and CDR2 as SQIVND (reference sequence). This CDR3 has 17 residues. Germline trimming cut 5 bases from V and 3 bases from J; bases unmatched to any gene: 7. The CDR3, as DNA: TGTGCCAGTAGTTCCGGACTAGCGGGAGTGATCTACAATGAGCAGTTCTTC. It encodes CASSSGLAGVIYNEQFF. The full variable domain, its missing parts supplied by reference TRBV19 and TRBJ2-1, is DGGITQSPKYLFRKEGQNVTLSCEQNLNHDAMYWYRQDPGQGLRLIYYSQIVNDFQKGDIAEGYSVSREKKESFPLTVTSAQKNPTAFYLCASSSGLAGVIYNEQFFGPGTRLTVL.

This clonotype was seen ten or more times. The chain carries TRBV30 and TRBJ1-6; no reliable D call. The CDR3 runs 14 residues. Germline CDR1 reads GTSNPN; CDR2 reads SVGIG (reference sequence). V was shortened by 0 bases and J by 9 bases, with 12 bases between the two germline ends. The CDR3 protein is CAWSVERATSPLHF. In nucleotides, the CDR3 is TGTGCCTGGAGTGTCGAAAGGGCTACTTCACCCCTCCACTTT.

This clonotype showed up many times. The rearrangement joins TRBV20-1 to TRBJ2-7, with 12 positions matching TRBD2. V lost 0 bases and J lost 4; bases outside the gene matches: 4. From germline, CDR1 is DFQATT and CDR2 SNEGSKA (reference sequence). CDR3 length: 15 residues. The CDR3 sequence is CSARETSGRFYEQYF. The CDR3 nucleotides are TGCAGTGCTAGAGAGACTAGCGGGAGATTTTACGAGCAGTACTTC.

This clonotype showed up many times. The chain couples TRBV4-3 to TRBJ2-7; either TRBD1 or TRBD2 may supply D (5 bases each). This CDR3 spans 14 amino acids. Trimming left V 2 bases short and J 4 bases short, with 12 bases between. Germline V gene sequence: CDR1 LGHNA, CDR2 YSLEER. The CDR3 nucleotides read TGCGCCAGCAGCCAACAAGAGGGGCGATACGAGCAGTACTTC. Its translation: CASSQQEGRYEQYF.